Below are 31 T cell receptor beta chains sequenced from a single sample in a study of glioma-infiltrating T cells (dated by TCRdb to the mid-2010s). Sequenced on an Illumina MiSeq. The iRepertoire nested amplicon-rescue multiplex PCR (arm-PCR) platform was used to amplify TCR alpha and beta CDR3 regions from RNA. Clones were called with MiXCR by TCRdb after fastp trimmed the public reads at Q25, and only in-frame beta chains were retained. Here each entry gathers all rows of one CDR3 protein and keeps the most common genes and DNA. Here the sample has about 410,000 distinct CDR3 sequences; around 45% occur a single time. Approximately 12% of the sample rests with the top ten. Sequencing was carried out using glioma tissue, nonneoplastic brain tissue, or PBMCs (not recorded which). The origin of the receptors is a human donor with low-grade glioma or glioblastoma, undergoing nonglioma brain surgery, or in good health (not recorded which).

This rearrangement joins TRBV20-1 to TRBJ2-7, with TRBD1 matching over 7 bases. Losses at the gene ends were 5 bases for V and 3 bases for J; bases not matched to a gene: 13. CDR3 length: 15 amino acids. Per the germline V gene, CDR1 is DFQATT and CDR2 is SNEGSKA (reference sequence). The CDR3 DNA reads TGCAGTGCTGAAGACGTAGGAACAGGGGACTACGAGCAGTACTTC. This sequence encodes CSAEDVGTGDYEQYF.

Notes on this clonotype: Since a much larger clone is just one base distant, this may be a read error. The V call is TRBV15, the J call TRBJ2-3, with D unclear. CDR1 and CDR2 from the germline V gene are LNHNV and YYDKDF (reference sequence). The CDR3 consists of 16 residues. CDR3 in DNA: TGTGCCACCAGCAGAGAAGAGACCCTCAGCACAGATACGCGGTATTTT. It translates to CATSREETLSTDTRYF.

V gene TRBV29-1 combines with J gene TRBJ2-3, with a tentative D call TRBD2 (5 bases). The CDR3 totals 12 residues. Trimming removed 7 bases from V and 0 bases from J, with 8 bases in between. Germline V gives CDR1 SQVTM, CDR2 ANQGSEA. This CDR3 is CSGEGSTDTQYF. CDR3 nucleotide sequence: TGCAGCGGCGAGGGCAGCACAGATACGCAGTATTTT.

The V gene is TRBV28, the J gene TRBJ2-7; the match to TRBD2 covers 7 bases. Germline-derived CDR1 and CDR2 are MDHEN and SYDVKM. This CDR3 comprises 15 residues. V shed 10 bases, J shed 5 bases, and the junction held 17 bases outside the gene matches. CDR3: CAIETGGRLRDEQYF. CDR3 DNA sequence: TGTGCCATCGAGACGGGGGGACGCCTGAGAGACGAGCAGTACTTC.

This clonotype was observed once. A much bigger clone sits one base away, suggesting this may be a read error. V usage is TRBV28 and J usage is TRBJ2-7; the D gene could be TRBD1 or TRBD2 (5 bases each). V lost 5 bases to trimming and J lost 6 bases, with 17 bases between them. The CDR3 is 14 amino acids. Germline V gene sequence: CDR1 MDHEN, CDR2 SYDVKM. For the CDR3, the DNA is TGTGCCAGCAGTCCGACAGACTATACCTTCGAGCAGTACTTC. Translating gives CASSPTDYTFEQYF.

The chain has TRBV19 and TRBJ1-6; D call uncertain. V gave up 3 bases and J gave up 6 bases, with 9 bases separating them. Germline V gives CDR1 LNHDA, CDR2 SQIVND (reference sequence). The CDR3 extends over 14 amino acids. The CDR3 sequence is CASSIPRTNSPLHF. The CDR3 coding sequence is TGTGCCAGTAGTATCCCCAGGACTAATTCACCCCTCCACTTT.

V usage is TRBV27 and J usage is TRBJ2-1; the D is unclear. The CDR3 covers 16 residues. Trimming removed 2 bases from V and 2 bases from J, with 13 bases in between. Germline-derived CDR1 and CDR2 are MNHEY and SMNVEV (reference sequence). The CDR3 reads CASSLVGFSTYNEQFF. DNA of the CDR3: TGTGCCAGCAGTTTAGTGGGATTTAGTACCTACAATGAGCAGTTCTTC.

With regard to this clonotype: A read error may explain this, as a much larger clone is one base away. The V and J genes are TRBV27 and TRBJ1-6; 8 bases are a match to TRBD1. CDR3 length equals 15 residues. Germline V gene lookup returns CDR1 MNHEY and CDR2 SMNVEV (reference sequence). CDR3: CASSLYQGASSPPHF. CDR3 bases: TGTGCCAGCAGTTTATATCAGGGGGCAAGTTCACCCCCCCACTTT.

This sequence joins TRBV6-2 or TRBV6-3 and TRBJ2-7, with 7 positions matching TRBD1. Germline values: CDR1 MNHEY, CDR2 SVGEGT. CDR3 length: 16 amino acids. J gave up 3 bases and V 0 bases, and 8 bases lay outside the gene matches. CDR3 loop: CASSYSTTGQNYEQYF. CDR3 nucleotides: TGTGCCAGCAGTTACTCAACCACGGGACAGAACTACGAGCAGTACTTC.

Comments on this clonotype: Since a much larger clone is just one base distant, this may be a read error. The rearrangement links TRBV28 to TRBJ2-3; D is possibly TRBD1 or TRBD2 (5 bases each). Per the germline V gene, CDR1 is MDHEN and CDR2 is SYDVKM. The CDR3 extends over 15 amino acids. V was trimmed by 6 bases and J by 0 bases, leaving 13 bases between them. For the CDR3, the DNA is TGTGCCAGCAGACCCGGGACGCTAAGCACAGATACGCAGTATTTT. It yields the protein CASRPGTLSTDTQYF. The full variable domain, completed using reference TRBV28 and TRBJ2-3, is DVKVTQSSRYLVKRTGEKVFLECVQDMDHENMFWYRQDPGLGLRLIYFSYDVKMKEKGDIPEGYSVSREKKERFSLILESASTNQTSMYLCASRPGTLSTDTQYFGPGTRLTVL.

A remark on this clonotype: A much larger clone differs by one base, so this may be a read error. The chain links TRBV28 to TRBJ1-1; D unresolved. The CDR3 spans 13 residues. V was trimmed by 7 bases and J by 3 bases, leaving 12 bases between them. Germline V gives CDR1 MDHEN, CDR2 SYDVKM. CDR3 region: CASTKVYHTEAFF. CDR3 in DNA: TGTGCCAGCACCAAAGTGTATCACACTGAAGCTTTCTTT.

The V call is TRBV28, the J call TRBJ1-5; D may be TRBD1 (5 bases). Germline V gene lookup returns CDR1 MDHEN and CDR2 SYDVKM. V was trimmed by 5 bases and J by 3 bases, leaving 11 bases between them. CDR3 size: 14 residues. Here the CDR3 DNA reads TGTGCCAGCAGTCTGGGGGGAGTCAATCAGCCCCAGCATTTT. Its translation is CASSLGGVNQPQHF.

J is TRBJ2-7 and V is TRBV7-6, with D perhaps matching TRBD1 or TRBD2 (5 bases each). Trimming left V 5 bases short and J 0 bases short, with 14 bases between. The CDR3 extends over 15 amino acids. Per the germline V gene, CDR1 is SGHVS and CDR2 is FNYEAQ. CDR3 sequence reads: CASSPMGVPSYEQYF. CDR3 nucleotide sequence: TGTGCCAGCAGCCCCATGGGGGTGCCCTCCTACGAGCAGTACTTC.

V and J are TRBV7-2 and TRBJ2-1; no definite D call. The germline V gene has CDR1 SGHTA and CDR2 FQGNSA. V was shortened by 2 bases and J by 6 bases, with 17 bases between the two germline ends. The CDR3 contains 16 residues. CDR3 nucleotide sequence: TGTGCCAGCAGCTTAATCGGCCGGAGAACGGGCAATGAGCAGTTCTTC. Amino acid sequence: CASSLIGRRTGNEQFF. The full variable domain, completed using reference TRBV7-2 and TRBJ2-1, is GAGVSQSPSNKVTEKGKDVELRCDPISGHTALYWYRQSLGQGLEFLIYFQGNSAPDKSGLPSDRFSAERTGGSVSTLTIQRTQQEDSAVYLCASSLIGRRTGNEQFFGPGTRLTVL.

J is TRBJ1-2 and V is TRBV28; D uncertain. The length of the CDR3 is 12 residues. Trimming removed 10 bases from V and 4 bases from J, with 13 bases in between. The germline CDR1 and CDR2 sequences are MDHEN and SYDVKM. In nucleotides, the CDR3 is TGTGCCATCTCGAGTGGTGGCTATGGCTACACCTTC. As protein: CAISSGGYGYTF.

This clonotype was observed a handful of times. This chain links TRBV10-3 with TRBJ2-1; the D is unclear. The V end lost 1 base, the J end lost 7 bases, and 5 bases lay between the germline ends. There are 12 residues in the CDR3. CDR1 and CDR2 from the germline V gene are ENHRY and SYGVKD. CDR3 amino acids: CAISELGNEQFF. CDR3 coding DNA: TGTGCCATCAGTGAGTTGGGGAATGAGCAGTTCTTC.

The genes are TRBV6-6 and TRBJ2-1, with D maybe TRBD2 (5 bases). This CDR3 comprises 14 residues. Trimming took off 6 bases at V and 8 bases at J, with 17 bases between the two ends. CDR1 MNHNY and CDR2 SVGAGI come from the germline V gene (reference sequence). In nucleotides, the CDR3 is TGTGCCAGCAGCCAAGCCGCTAGCATCGATGAGCAGTTCTTC. This encodes CASSQAASIDEQFF.

This clonotype showed up many times. The rearrangement uses TRBV27 and TRBJ2-1; D assignment may be TRBD1 or TRBD2 (5 bases each). There are 13 residues in the CDR3. Per germline, CDR1 MNHEY and CDR2 SMNVEV (reference sequence). The V and J ends lost 2 bases and 8 bases respectively, with 10 bases between them. CDR3 loop: CASSLGGVDEQFF. The CDR3 DNA sequence: TGTGCCAGCAGTTTAGGGGGAGTCGATGAGCAGTTCTTC.

Note on this clonotype: One base away lies a much larger clone, so this may be a sequencing read error. V is TRBV4-3 and J is TRBJ2-1; tentatively, D is TRBD1 (7 bases). The V gene's germline CDR1 is LGHNA and CDR2 YSLEER. This CDR3 has 17 amino acids. CDR3 nucleotide sequence: TGCGCCAGCAGCCAAGTCTCCGGGACAGAGGGACTTGATGAGCAGTTATTC. Amino acids: CASSQVSGTEGLDEQLF.

J is TRBJ1-1 and V is TRBV19, with D possibly matching TRBD1 (5 bases). CDR1 is LNHDA, CDR2 SQIVND, per germline (reference sequence). Deletions cut 6 bases from V and 0 bases from J, with 17 bases between. This CDR3 spans 16 amino acids. CDR3 in amino acids: CASRPFPPGLNTEAFF. DNA of the CDR3: TGTGCCAGTAGACCCTTTCCTCCAGGGTTGAACACTGAAGCTTTCTTT.

This clonotype was recorded at least ten times. The chain links TRBV7-2 to TRBJ1-3; D is unclear. V lost 1 base and J 2 bases, leaving 3 bases between the germline ends. CDR1 is SGHTA and CDR2 is FQGNSA in the germline V gene. The length of the CDR3 is 13 residues. CDR3 DNA sequence: TGTGCCAGCAGCTTAGAAACTGGAAACACCATATATTTT. Amino acids: CASSLETGNTIYF.

This clonotype has just a few counts. The rearrangement joins TRBV4-3 to TRBJ1-2; weak D call: TRBD1 (5 bases). There are 15 residues in the CDR3. Per germline, CDR1 LGHNA and CDR2 YSLEER. Trimming removed 0 bases at V and 4 bases at J, with 12 bases between. Here the CDR3 reads CASSQDHRRAYGYTF. CDR3 in DNA: TGCGCCAGCAGCCAAGATCATCGCAGGGCCTATGGCTACACCTTC.

A word on this clonotype: It may be a read error: a sequence one base away is much more abundant. This chain joins TRBV27 and TRBJ1-5; D not resolved. Per the germline V gene, CDR1 is MNHEY and CDR2 is SMNVEV (reference sequence). There are 15 residues in the CDR3. The V end lost 4 bases, the J end lost 6 bases, and 16 bases lay between the germline ends. The CDR3 DNA follows: TGTGCCAGCAGTTCAACTGGATGGAATAGTCAGCCCCAGCATTTT. Encoded protein: CASSSTGWNSQPQHF.

This clonotype was counted at least ten times. J is TRBJ2-5 and V is TRBV6-1, with D possibly being TRBD1 (5 bases). The V gene's germline CDR1 is MNHNS and CDR2 SASEGT. V was pared by 6 bases and J by 0 bases, with 5 bases between. This CDR3 region has 12 residues. Here the CDR3 reads CASRQDQETQYF. The CDR3 region has the DNA TGTGCCAGCAGACAGGACCAAGAGACCCAGTACTTC.

Concerning this clonotype itself: This may be a read error, as it is one base from a much larger clone. The chain is built from TRBV20-1 and TRBJ1-1; D remains unclear. The CDR3 is 14 amino acids. From germline, CDR1 is DFQATT and CDR2 SNEGSKA (reference sequence). Here the CDR3 DNA reads TGCAGTCCTAGAGACATCGGACTGAACACTGAAGCTTTCTTT. It yields the protein CSPRDIGLNTEAFF.

This clonotype has only a few counts. The CDR3 bases are TGTGCCATCAGGAGGACAGGGGGTCCCTACGAGCAGTACTTC. It is translated as CAIRRTGGPYEQYF. The gene calls are TRBV6-5 and TRBJ2-7; 10 bases fit TRBD1. V lost 10 bases and J lost 2; bases outside the gene matches: 8. CDR3 size: 14 residues. Germline V gene sequence: CDR1 MNHEY, CDR2 SVGAGI.

This clonotype was seen ten or more times. The CDR3 protein is CASSRPTQPLGNEQFF. The CDR3 DNA follows: TGTGCCAGCAGTCGCCCAACTCAACCCCTGGGCAATGAGCAGTTCTTC. The chain links TRBV6-2 or TRBV6-3 to TRBJ2-1, with D hard to call. CDR1 MNHEY and CDR2 SVGEGT come from the germline V gene. This CDR3 has 16 residues. Trimming shortened V by 5 bases and J by 6 bases, and 20 bases separated the two germline ends.

On this clonotype itself: One end of the junction varies from germline; a read error may be responsible. The chain couples TRBV28 to TRBJ1-5; D remains ambiguous. Germline CDR1 MDHEN, CDR2 SYDVKM. This CDR3 has 15 amino acids. The CDR3 bases are TGTGCCAGCAGATCCCGACGGCATAGCGATCAGCCCCAGCATTTT. Translated, it gives CASRSRRHSDQPQHF.

The V call is TRBV9, the J call TRBJ1-2; D gene ambiguous. Germline V lookup: CDR1 SGDLS, CDR2 YYNGEE. Trimming took 3 bases from V and 0 from J, leaving 15 bases between them. CDR3 length: 16 amino acids. CDR3 sequence reads: CASSALRGPTNYGYTF. DNA of the CDR3: TGTGCCAGCAGCGCCCTCCGAGGTCCAACTAACTATGGCTACACCTTC. Looking up the rest from reference TRBV9 and TRBJ1-2 gives the full variable domain: DSGVTQTPKHLITATGQRVTLRCSPRSGDLSVYWYQQSLDQGLQFLIQYYNGEERAKGNILERFSAQQFPDLHSELNLSSLELGDSALYFCASSALRGPTNYGYTFGSGTRLTVV.

To note about this clonotype: A much more abundant neighbour one base away suggests this may be a read error. This chain uses TRBV25-1 with TRBJ1-2; D gene unclear. The CDR3 totals 14 residues. V lost 2 bases, J lost 10 bases, and 17 bases lay in between. The germline V gene has CDR1 MGHDK and CDR2 SYGVNS. The CDR3 DNA sequence: TGTGCCAGCAGTGAACGGGGTCCAAAAGTTGTCTACACCTTC. This codes for CASSERGPKVVYTF.

This CDR3 reads CSASVGDRAQYF. The CDR3 bases are TGCAGTGCTAGCGTGGGTGATAGGGCGCAGTACTTC. The J gene is TRBJ2-7, the V gene TRBV20-1; D call uncertain. Trimming took off 3 bases at V and 9 bases at J, with 15 bases between the two ends. The CDR3 has 12 residues. Germline CDR1 and CDR2: DFQATT and SNEGSKA (reference sequence).